This is a list of T cell receptor beta chains from one sample in a study of neurological immune-mediated disorders. TCRdb processed the 5' RACE reads anew with MiXCR; each CDR3 protein has one entry. Of about 120,000 distinct CDR3 sequences listed, roughly 3.2% were seen once; the top ten hold 1% to 1.5%. Sequencing input: PBMCs. Receptors originate from a woman aged 30 to 39 with multiple sclerosis. Each CDR3 is given with its conserved first and last residue.

>TRBV7-2|TRBJ2-5
CASSAGGGATETQYF
>TRBV20-1|TRBJ1-1
CSATRAASDTEAFF
>TRBV13|TRBJ2-3
CASSPRGTPFDTQYF
>TRBV12-5|TRBJ2-3
CASRGTDTQYF
>TRBV12-3/TRBV12-4|TRBJ2-5
CASSRTSGSRKTQYF
>TRBV7-2|TRBJ1-6
CASSLEGRTPLHF
>TRBV5-1|TRBJ1-1
CASRTDGTAPEAFF
>TRBV7-2|TRBJ2-7
CASSLSPFYELYF
>TRBV15|TRBJ1-2
CATSRSAWDRVPRHYGYTF
>TRBV5-1|TRBJ1-4
CASSLAGEGWNEKLFF
>TRBV6-6|TRBJ1-4
CASSQTAAGWKLFF
>TRBV19|TRBJ1-4
CASSRGLPNEKLFF
>TRBV5-4|TRBJ1-2
CASSLGGQGAVGYTF
>TRBV9|TRBJ1-1
CASTPDGTEAFF
>TRBV4-1|TRBJ1-2
CASSYRGPDYGYTF
>TRBV5-1|TRBJ2-5
CASSLVAGGKETQYF
>TRBV2|TRBJ1-2
CASSTVVKVSGTGDVGYTF
>TRBV27|TRBJ1-2
CASSLSAGKEANYGYTF
>TRBV20-1|TRBJ1-2
CSAEPPRGRSYGYTF
>TRBV5-1|TRBJ2-3
CASGGGRATDTQYF
>TRBV20-1|TRBJ1-1
CSAREGPF
>TRBV10-3|TRBJ2-1
CAISEKTSGGPLNEQFF
>TRBV5-1|TRBJ2-1
CASSAYGTTYNEQFF
>TRBV10-3|TRBJ1-2
CAISNRGEDGYTF